This T cell receptor beta chain was profiled in a study of blood T cell repertoires in COVID-19 (dated by TCRdb to 2020 to 2021). Notes on the research overall: The collaborator samples originated in the United States, Italy and Spain and spanned the acute and convalescent phases of COVID-19. Sample metadata almost always included a de-identified subject ID, COVID-19 status, age in years and sex. Subjects who had been exposed to COVID-19, were actively infected with it, or had recovered from it provided the deeply sampled blood TCRbeta repertoires that made up the dataset. Where HLA class I and class II types were available, the types were taken from metadata supplied by the sample provider, not from assay-based typing. The prospective study material was composed of cDNA or gDNA derived from T cells, B-cell-depleted T cells, or PBMCs. A freely available public database, intended as a resource for researchers studying the immune response to SARS-CoV-2, is where the repertoires were released. Samples were obtained from the ongoing ImmuneRACE study (first 160 participants) and from some 1,300 subjects provided by 6 global collaborators. Overall study outcomes, separate from this receptor: The amount of clinical and demographic metadata varied by source and participant and was provided uncurated.

As concerns this clone: The antigen it recognizes is unknown. Nothing much larger sits one base from this clone, and base qualities are not available.

Taken from the germline V gene, the CDR1 and CDR2 loops are SGHVS and FQNEAQ. Including the terminal cysteine and phenylalanine, the CDR3 comprises 13 residues. CDR3 DNA only is kept here, 39 bases in frame from base 1. V is pared back by 1 base and J by 4 bases, with 7 bases lying between the germline termini. The immunoSEQ Assay, a bias-controlled multiplex PCR, was used to amplify TCRbeta CDR3 regions from genomic DNA. The authors' pipeline ran thus. The number of nucleated cells in each sample was estimated by amplification of reference gene primers within the assay. Sequence reads were collapsed and filtered to measure the absolute abundance of every unique TCRbeta CDR3 rearrangement. For each sample, productive Simpson clonality was calculated as the square root of Simpson's diversity index across productive rearrangements. Held by TCRdb, this immuneACCESS table contains in-frame sequences only and omits some clones. Under half of the omission traces to an unresolved V gene where checked; the cause of the rest is unknown. V and J calls and clone size are given by that table; D and trimming were obtained from the DNA. The sample table holds 130,000 or so clones, of which around 87% were seen once. The ten largest account for over 2% of the sample.

Collaborating institutions collected whole blood in K2EDTA tubes following their own protocols. Collaborator samples were shipped for TCRbeta analysis as frozen whole blood, isolated PBMCs, or DNA extracted from either sample type. The V gene is TRBV7-8 and the J gene is TRBJ1-2, with TRBD1 as a weak D call on 5 bases. The receptor's source is a man between 45 and 60 years old with active COVID-19. Input material: peripheral blood. CDR3 region: CASSLVQGYGYTF. The nucleotide sequence reads as follows: TGTGCCAGCAGCTTAGTCCAGGGCTATGGCTACACCTTC.